This T cell receptor (beta chain) comes out of a study of OX40 agonist ivuxolimab in advanced cancers. Whole-study findings and limits: In the 0.1 to 3.0 mg/kg range, CD4+ and CD8+ blood T cells had expanded clonally by week 6. In the 0.1-3.0 mg/kg groups, partial responders showed among the lowest expansion.

With 0 bases clipped from V and 3 bases from J, the junction kept 5 bases outside the gene matches. Germline CDR1 MGHRA, CDR2 YSYEKL. The CDR3 length is 15 residues. The repertoire was sequenced with immunoSEQ multiplex PCR; TCRdb's copy has only in-frame clones and lacks some. The repertoire holds around 87,000 clones, with 90% to 95% as singletons. About this clone itself: Its antigen is currently unknown.

This material consisted of CD4+ or CD8+ T cells sorted from blood, taken in a trial of the OX40 agonist ivuxolimab. The TCR sequence derives from an adult with an advanced solid tumor such as melanoma, head and neck, liver or kidney cancer. This chain connects TRBV4-1 to TRBJ2-7; the match to TRBD2 covers 7 bases. Here the CDR3 DNA reads TGCGCCAGCAGCCAAGAGCCTAGCGGTCGCTACGAGCAGTACTTC. Its protein is CASSQEPSGRYEQYF.